A selection of T cell receptor beta chains follows, all from one sample in a study of regulatory T cells in long-lasting Graves disease. One entry per CDR3 protein, called by TCRdb with MiXCR from the multiplex PCR reads. The data contain roughly 500,000 distinct CDR3 sequences, roughly 20% of them singletons. Material: peripheral blood mononuclear cells (PBMCs), obtained when the disease was refractory, from a patient treated with antithyroid drugs. These receptors all stem from a female donor with Graves disease. Each CDR3 is given with its conserved first and last residue. Each record gives: clone size, J gene, V gene, D gene, CDR3 protein, CDR3 DNA. The D gene is left open where the match is weak. Not all rows give a size; the values are once, few, many and, for expanded clones, a class.

>few|TRBJ2-7|TRBV14|.
CASSQVGGHEQYF
TGTGCCAGCAGCCAAGTAGGGGGACACGAGCAGTACTTC
>many|TRBJ1-2|TRBV6-1|TRBD1
CASSQGTGLGYTF
TGTGCCAGCAGCCAGGGGACAGGGCTTGGCTACACCTTC
>.|TRBJ2-1|TRBV12-3/TRBV12-4|TRBD2
CASSLAGLAGDSYNEQFF
TGTGCCAGCAGTTTAGCGGGACTAGCGGGTGACTCCTACAATGAGCAGTTCTTC
>many|TRBJ1-2|TRBV15|.
CATSSPGIPGGYTF
TGTGCCACCAGCAGTCCCGGGATCCCGGGGGGCTACACCTTC
>many|TRBJ2-5|TRBV24-1|TRBD2
CATSDHGTGLALKETQYF
TGTGCCACCAGTGACCACGGAACTGGACTAGCCTTAAAAGAGACCCAGTACTTC
>many|TRBJ1-2|TRBV30|.
CAWTLGGSGYTF
TGTGCCTGGACCCTCGGGGGTTCAGGCTACACCTTC
>.|TRBJ2-7|TRBV4-2|TRBD2
CASKLSLADGNYEQYF
TGTGCCAGCAAACTAAGCCTAGCGGACGGAAACTACGAGCAGTACTTC
>.|TRBJ2-2|TRBV7-2|TRBD2
CASSLWTRAPTGELFF
TGTGCCAGCAGCTTATGGACTAGAGCCCCCACCGGGGAGCTGTTTTTT
>.|TRBJ2-3|TRBV12-5|.
CASGLELGGDTQYF
TGTGCTAGTGGTTTGGAATTGGGAGGAGATACGCAGTATTTT
>few|TRBJ2-7|TRBV6-5|.
CASSYGFGDEQYF
TGTGCCAGCAGTTACGGGTTCGGGGACGAGCAGTACTTC
>many|TRBJ2-7|TRBV11-2|.
CASSSDRGNEQYF
TGTGCCAGCAGCTCCGACCGGGGAAACGAGCAGTACTTC
>many|TRBJ2-7|TRBV28|.
CASSEQDSSYEQYF
TGTGCCAGCAGCGAACAAGACAGCTCCTACGAGCAGTACTTC
>.|TRBJ2-7|TRBV29-1|.
CSAAGGRGLSYEQYF
TGCAGCGCTGCCGGCGGTAGAGGGCTCTCCTACGAGCAGTACTTC
>many|TRBJ1-1|TRBV5-1|.
CASSLGGQGATEAFF
TGCGCCAGCAGCTTGGGCGGTCAGGGAGCCACTGAAGCTTTCTTT
>few|TRBJ1-5|TRBV7-8|.
CASSLANELRGLDQPQHF
TGTGCCAGCAGCTTAGCGAATGAGTTGAGGGGTTTGGATCAGCCCCAGCATTTT
>few|TRBJ1-6|TRBV6-1|.
CASNHRGSPLHF
TGTGCCAGCAATCACCGGGGGTCACCCCTCCACTTT
>.|TRBJ2-7|TRBV4-1|.
CASSQGGIPSYEQYF
TGCGCCAGCAGCCAGGGCGGGATACCCTCCTACGAGCAGTACTTC
>few|TRBJ1-5|TRBV7-2|.
CASSITGGGNQPQHF
TGTGCCAGCAGCATTACTGGGGGAGGCAATCAGCCCCAGCATTTT
>many|TRBJ1-1|TRBV7-2|.
CASSRRSGGTEAFF
TGTGCCAGCAGCAGAAGGAGTGGGGGCACTGAAGCTTTCTTT
>many|TRBJ1-5|TRBV28|.
CASSFTGRGQPQHF
TGTGCCAGCAGTTTCACAGGGAGGGGACAGCCCCAGCATTTT
>few|TRBJ2-3|TRBV28|.
CASFPLGASTDTQYF
TGTGCCAGCTTCCCACTTGGGGCTAGCACAGATACGCAGTATTTT
>many|TRBJ1-4|TRBV2|.
CASILIAGLGKLFF
TGTGCCAGCATTTTAATAGCGGGGTTGGGAAAACTGTTTTTT
>many|TRBJ1-1|TRBV30|.
CAWSKNTEAFF
TGTGCCTGGAGTAAGAACACTGAAGCTTTCTTT
>many|TRBJ2-2|TRBV7-3|TRBD1
CASSQGQGAGELFF
TGTGCCAGCAGCCAGGGACAGGGGGCCGGGGAGCTGTTTTTT
>few|TRBJ2-2|TRBV6-1|TRBD2
CASRRLAGLNTGELFF
TGTGCCAGCAGAAGACTAGCGGGATTGAACACCGGGGAGCTGTTTTTT
>.|TRBJ2-2|TRBV28|TRBD2
CASSSLGLAGFGELFF
TGTGCCAGCAGCAGCCTGGGACTAGCGGGATTCGGGGAGCTGTTTTTT
>few|TRBJ1-2|TRBV18|.
CASSPSDRPNYGYTF
TGTGCCAGCTCACCGTCTGACAGACCTAACTATGGCTACACCTTC
>many|TRBJ1-4|TRBV2|TRBD1
CASSRPLKDPGQRNEKLFF
TGTGCCAGCAGTCGACCACTGAAGGATCCGGGACAGAGAAATGAAAAACTGTTTTTT
>few|TRBJ2-3|TRBV24-1|.
CATSDPVGGISTDTQYF
TGTGCCACCAGTGACCCGGTGGGAGGAATTAGCACAGATACGCAGTATTTT
>.|TRBJ1-1|TRBV30|TRBD1
CAWSAGQENTEAFF
TGTGCCTGGAGTGCGGGACAGGAGAACACTGAAGCTTTCTTT
>once|TRBJ2-1|TRBV27|TRBD2
CASRPIRTSGEGEQFF
TGTGCCAGCAGGCCAATACGGACTAGCGGCGAAGGTGAGCAGTTCTTC
>.|TRBJ2-3|TRBV12-3/TRBV12-4|TRBD2
CASGAGWGTDTQYF
TGTGCCAGCGGAGCGGGGTGGGGCACAGATACGCAGTATTTT
>.|TRBJ2-7|TRBV6-1|TRBD2
CASGAGIAGEYEQYF
TGTGCCAGCGGCGCAGGGATAGCGGGAGAATACGAGCAGTACTTC
>few|TRBJ2-1|TRBV2|TRBD2
CASPSGSSYNEQFF
TGTGCCAGCCCTAGCGGAAGCTCCTACAATGAGCAGTTCTTC
>.|TRBJ1-1|TRBV18|.
CASSPTGQMNTEAFF
TGTGCCAGCTCACCAACAGGACAGATGAACACTGAAGCTTTCTTT
>.|TRBJ2-7|TRBV20-1|TRBD1
CSAHDRDYEQYF
TGCAGTGCTCATGACAGGGACTACGAGCAGTACTTC
>few|TRBJ2-1|TRBV10-2|.
CASSESEVASEQFF
TGCGCCAGCAGTGAGTCAGAGGTGGCTAGCGAGCAGTTCTTC
>many|TRBJ2-2|TRBV28|.
CASSLWASARQDTGELFF
TGTGCCAGCAGTTTATGGGCGAGCGCCCGCCAAGACACCGGGGAGCTGTTTTTT
>few|TRBJ2-5|TRBV18|.
CASSPSTYRWETQYF
TGTGCCAGCTCACCAAGTACATACCGATGGGAGACCCAGTACTTC
>many|TRBJ1-4|TRBV28|.
CASTEGGRGITNEKLFF
TGTGCCAGCACCGAGGGGGGCAGGGGAATAACTAATGAAAAACTGTTTTTT
>many|TRBJ2-7|TRBV28|TRBD2
CASSFSGTSAYEQYF
TGTGCCAGCAGCTTCTCTGGGACTAGCGCCTACGAGCAGTACTTC
>.|TRBJ2-2|TRBV28|.
CASERGANIGELFF
TGTGCCAGCGAACGCGGCGCGAACATCGGGGAGCTGTTTTTT
>few|TRBJ2-7|TRBV27|TRBD2
CASKTSWNDPYEQYF
TGTGCCAGCAAGACTAGCTGGAATGACCCTTACGAGCAGTACTTC
>.|TRBJ1-3|TRBV7-6|.
CASSLGGVLENTIYF
TGTGCCAGCAGCTTAGGAGGGGTTTTGGAAAACACCATATATTTT
>many|TRBJ1-2|TRBV25-1|.
CASSESFSGKGGYTF
TGTGCCAGCAGTGAATCATTCTCAGGGAAGGGTGGCTACACCTTC
>many|TRBJ2-7|TRBV28|TRBD1
CASSRRADRFQSYEQYF
TGTGCCAGCAGCCGGCGAGCGGACAGGTTTCAGTCCTACGAGCAGTACTTC